The entry that follows covers one TCR beta chain sequence. The trim removed 7 bases at V and 6 bases at J, leaving 7 bases unmatched. Germline V lookup: CDR1 GTSNPN, CDR2 SVGIG (reference sequence). The CDR3 contains 12 residues. This entry belongs to a study of neurological immune-mediated disorders. TCRdb used MiXCR to reprocess the 5' RACE reads, holding one entry per CDR3 protein. The sample shows 55,000 to 75,000 distinct CDR3 sequences, roughly 13% of them seen only once. The chain couples TRBV30 to TRBJ2-3; 7 bases agree with TRBD1. Sequenced sample: PBMCs. This TCR was sampled from a woman aged 55-70 years with HTLV-1-associated myelopathy (HAM/TSP). CDR3 region: CAYSGGTDTQYF. CDR3 nucleotides: TGTGCCTATTCAGGGGGTACGGATACGCAGTATTTT.